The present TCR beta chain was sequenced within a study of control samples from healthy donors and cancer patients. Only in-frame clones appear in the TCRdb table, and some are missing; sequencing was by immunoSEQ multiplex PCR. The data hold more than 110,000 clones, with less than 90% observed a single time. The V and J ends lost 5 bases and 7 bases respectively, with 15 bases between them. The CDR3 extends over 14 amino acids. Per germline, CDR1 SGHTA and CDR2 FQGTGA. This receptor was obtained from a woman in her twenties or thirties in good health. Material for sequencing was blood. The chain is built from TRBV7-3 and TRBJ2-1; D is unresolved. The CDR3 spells CASSMDGPPNEQFF. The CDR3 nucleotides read TGTGCCAGCAGCATGGACGGACCACCTAATGAGCAGTTCTTC.